This T cell receptor (beta chain) was identified in a study of cytomegalovirus exposure and HLA in healthy donors. This clone occurred a few times. The study ran its PCR with 60 Vbeta and 13 Jbeta primers. Produced via immunoSEQ multiplex PCR; TCRdb's table is partial and in-frame only. Among roughly 180,000 clones listed, approximately 88% were seen once. This receptor was obtained from a boy aged 2 to 10 in good health and CMV-seronegative. Source material: PBMCs.

The CDR3 loop is CATLDRDRSTDTQYF. Here the CDR3 DNA reads TGTGCCACCTTAGACAGGGACCGAAGCACAGATACGCAGTATTTT. The chain has TRBV10-3 and TRBJ2-3, with 7 bases identical to TRBD1. The CDR3 runs 15 residues. Trimming took 10 bases from V and 0 from J; bases not matched to a gene: 10. Germline V lookup: CDR1 ENHRY, CDR2 SYGVKD.